This T cell receptor beta chain was recorded in a study of blood T cell repertoires in COVID-19. As for the study in general: The study drew acute and convalescent COVID-19 samples from the United States, Italy and Spain. T cells, B-cell-depleted T cells, or PBMCs provided the cDNA or gDNA that served as material.

How the authors handled the data: It was from reference gene primer amplification that nucleated cell counts were estimated. Using immunoSEQ multiplex PCR, the repertoire was profiled, and TCRdb retains in-frame clones only, with some absent. Clone size and the V and J calls come from that table; the DNA yielded D and trimming. Here the sample spans about 42,000 clones, roughly nine tenths being singletons. Germline V gene lookup returns CDR1 SNHLY and CDR2 FYNNEI. This CDR3 is built from 15 residues. Trimming at V came to 5 bases and at J to 8 bases, leaving 7 bases not matched to a gene. The receptor was derived from a human donor in a cohort sampled during active COVID-19. The chain joins TRBV2 to TRBJ2-1, with 12 positions matching TRBD1. The sample taken for sequencing was peripheral blood. CDR3 protein: CASSQGTGGLDEQFF. In DNA form, the CDR3 reads TGTGCCAGCAGTCAGGGGACAGGGGGCCTAGATGAGCAGTTCTTC.